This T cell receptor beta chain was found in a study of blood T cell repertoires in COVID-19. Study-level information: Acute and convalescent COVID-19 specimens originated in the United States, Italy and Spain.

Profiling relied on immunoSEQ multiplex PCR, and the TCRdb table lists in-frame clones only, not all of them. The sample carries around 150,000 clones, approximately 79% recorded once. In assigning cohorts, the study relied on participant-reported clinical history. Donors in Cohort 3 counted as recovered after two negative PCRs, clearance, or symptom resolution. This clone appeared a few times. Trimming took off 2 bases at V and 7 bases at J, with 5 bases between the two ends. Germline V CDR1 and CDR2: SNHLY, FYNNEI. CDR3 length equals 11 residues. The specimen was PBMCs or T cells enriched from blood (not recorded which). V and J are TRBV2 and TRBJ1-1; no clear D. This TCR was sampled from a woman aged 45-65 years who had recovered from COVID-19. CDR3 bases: TGTGCCAGCAGTGAATCAGTTGAAGCTTTCTTT. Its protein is CASSESVEAFF.